This note documents a single T cell receptor (beta chain) sequence. The clone's antigen remains unknown. No base quality information exists; no much larger clone differs at one position. These data come from a study of cytomegalovirus exposure and HLA in healthy donors (dated by TCRdb to 2016 to 2017). Looking at the study overall: An earlier analysis of more than 550 of the donors reported under 300 Gb of sequence data and 95 million to 140 million unique TCR beta sequences obtained from about 200 million T cells. Approximately 330 gigabases of sequencing data and 70 million to 100 million unique TCR sequences made up an early release that covered around 640 HLA-typed donors. The T cell repertoires of 666 subjects were profiled by immunosequencing and related to cytomegalovirus serostatus. Donor age, sex, ethnicity and CMV serostatus were collected together with the repertoire data. HLA typing included class I and class II loci at four-digit resolution. The later analysis used no new phenotypic data to find candidate immune exposures, relying instead on TCR beta sequences and their occurrence across donors. A later analysis re-analyzed previously published TCR beta repertoires from 550 to 700 donors and added high-resolution HLA genotyping to study TCR occurrence patterns. Roughly 5 DR-DQ haplotypes were handled as single units for association and clustering, since linkage in the cohort was strong. Of the roughly 400 genotyped donors, roughly 80% were placed in the genetic ancestry cluster associated with self-reported Caucasian donors. To decide whether each TCR beta V gene segment behaved as functional or pseudogenic, an earlier analysis of some 600 of the donors relied on high-throughput TCR beta sequencing. The number of donors typed differed by locus, with roughly 620-630 for A, B, C, DRB1 and DQB1, roughly 520 for DQA1, under 610 for DPA1, and some 440 for DPB1. To predict cytomegalovirus infection status, the study brought together high-throughput TCR immunosequencing, statistical association of individual TCRs with disease status, and machine learning. In addition to the first cohort of 650 to 800 subjects, a separate validation cohort of 120 different subjects was used. On average, roughly 240,000 unique TCR beta nucleotide sequences were sequenced per donor among about 400 genotyped donors of the cohort, with about 19% of those sequences being non-productive. In a later genetic analysis, genome-wide SNP genotypes for about 65% of the 666 donors were used, and that subset was treated as a discovery cohort. The study aimed to test whether signatures of past pathogen exposure could be identified by cataloging public T cell receptors. All discovery cohort repertoires had been generated on a single sequencing platform. Overall study outcomes, separate from this receptor: This cohort had only TCR beta chains sequenced, and the lack of alpha or paired-chain data limited which features could be detected. Broadly in line with IMGT annotations, most TCR beta V segments showed up in productive rearrangements about 90% or about 30% of the time in an earlier analysis of a few hundred of the donors. Immune exposure information for the cohort was limited to CMV serostatus. Linkage disequilibrium might explain the correlated functional status among segregating V segments, but an unknown experimental factor could not be excluded. A cluster of highly shared sequence variants was judged likely to be a technical artifact of the sequencing pipeline. In a later genetic analysis, fewer N-insertions in productive TCRs were reported among donors in an Asian-associated ancestry cluster than the approximately 670-donor mean. In a later analysis, TCR association rates were found to vary across HLA loci, with the most associated TCRs seen for DRB1 alleles and the fewest for HLA-C alleles. A few of the identified cytomegalovirus-associated TCR beta chains were confirmed in vitro to be specific for cytomegalovirus antigens. Roughly uniform sequencing depth across donors was assumed in presence/absence analyses, although this assumption may not hold. A later analysis associated 16,951 TCR beta sequences with specific HLA alleles at a false discovery rate of 0.05. When HLA alleles, especially DR and DQ, strongly co-occurred, attributing TCR associations to individual alleles was difficult. Cytomegalovirus status was reported to be diagnosed by the classifier with high specificity and sensitivity in both the original and validation cohorts. The study gave a list of about 170 TCR beta chains associated with cytomegalovirus. A later analysis found that most CMV-associated TCR beta chains appeared HLA-restricted, with HLA associations seemingly driven largely by CMV exposure. Compared with equally common non-associated chains, HLA-associated TCR beta chains in a later analysis were more clonally expanded and had lower generation probabilities. Across donors, most TCR sequences were observed very rarely, whereas some public TCRs were present in many individuals. HLA typing was unavailable for some donors at each locus, so association tests used only the typed subset. A further reported finding was that TCR beta sequences accurately predicted the HLA-A and HLA-B alleles for most subjects in the first cohort. Because counts were too low, 15 or so rarely observed V segments, including chromosome 9 orphons, were excluded from the earlier analysis of around 590 of the donors. The authors suggested that the approach could potentially be extended to other disease states and immunological phenotypes. A later analysis reported that several top co-occurrence clusters appeared linked to parvovirus B19, influenza, CMV and Epstein-Barr virus. Some IMGT-functional V segments, including TRBV6-2 and TRBV6-3, could not be distinguished by the 87-base-pair reads and were therefore excluded. V-gene and J-gene trimming of TCR beta chains was associated with a missense DCLRE1C variant in a later genetic analysis, and the association was replicated in an independent cohort.

The cohort consisted of 600 to 700 healthy bone marrow donors. Cohort members were all nominally healthy when sampled, although unrecorded immune exposures were likely present. The donor tested CMV seronegative and was one of the 352 seronegative cohort members. Each donor provided a peripheral blood sample, and peripheral blood mononuclear cells were used for TCR beta sequencing. Genomic DNA extraction from the blood cell samples was performed with the Qiagen DNeasy Blood Extraction Kit. The germline V gene yields SGDLS for CDR1 and YYNGEE for CDR2. The CDR3 has 13 amino acids, counting the end cysteine and phenylalanine. Only CDR3 DNA remains: 39 bases, in frame from the first base. V and J lose 0 bases and 7 bases, and a span of 10 bases separates them. Receptors were amplified or captured by the immunoSEQ multiplex PCR assay. For the multiplex PCR, a mixture combining 60 forward primers for TCR Vbeta segments and 13 reverse primers for TCR Jbeta segments was used. A multiplex PCR assay on genomic DNA amplified the CDR3 region of rearranged TCR beta genes. The amplified TCR beta libraries were sequenced on the Illumina HiSeq System as 87-base-pair reads. Turning to the authors' computational methods: A later analysis tallied tens of millions of unique TCR beta chains across the 666 repertoires, and some 10 million of those chains were shared by two or more donors. A nearest-neighbor algorithm error-corrected the raw reads and collapsed the reads into unique sequences, merging closely related sequences to remove PCR and sequencing errors. Alignment of CDR3 sequences to IMGT reference sequences was used to assign V, D and J gene segments. For a sequence to be retained, a match of at least six nucleotides to both a V gene segment and a J gene segment was required. Rearrangements were called productive when the CDR3 lacked stop codons and stayed in frame with V and J; all others were non-productive. Following IMGT convention, CDR3 was defined as the stretch from the second conserved V-encoded cysteine up to the conserved J-encoded phenylalanine. The earlier analysis of more than 450 of the donors excluded sequences that lacked an unambiguous match to a single V gene segment. In an earlier analysis of several hundred of the donors, V segments were called functional above 56.7% productive rearrangements and were called segregating when the between-donor standard deviation exceeded 5%. A statistical classification framework was developed to diagnose cytomegalovirus status using the catalog of TCR beta chain sequences. In a later analysis, TCR nucleotide sequences were compared against IMGT/GENE-DB human TR gene sequences so that V and J genes could be assigned. A later analysis assigned CDR3 sequences and most-parsimonious VDJ recombination scenarios with the TCRdist pipeline. In a later analysis, each TCR beta chain was defined by its CDR3 amino acid sequence together with its V-gene family, and reads without a unique V-gene family were excluded. In a later analysis, 550 to 650 highly shared, low-generation-probability nucleotide sequences were removed to address suspected cross-contamination and a sequencing artifact. A later analysis calculated a clonal expansion index for each public chain from normalized within-repertoire ranks of inferred template counts. In a later analysis, generation probabilities were computed using a VDJ recombination model fitted to out-of-frame rearrangements, and the results were checked against IGoR. A later analysis scored TCR-TCR, TCR-HLA and TCR-CMV co-occurrence with hypergeometric tests, applying a repertoire-size bias correction to TCR pairs. False discovery rates were estimated in a later analysis by permuting HLA or CMV assignments 20 times. In a later analysis, co-occurring TCRs were grouped using DBSCAN, and TCRdist sequence similarity was added for clustering within HLA-allele-positive subsets. Repertoires with fewer than 30,000 or more than 120,000 public chains were left out of co-occurrence clustering, as were about five repertoires with anomalous nucleotide sharing. TCRdb carries this immuneACCESS record with in-frame sequences only. Its versions omit some clonotypes, under half of them owing to an unresolved V gene in the studies checked, with the rest unexplained. That table is the source of V, J and clone size, and D and trimming were worked out from the DNA. The sample contains some 150,000 clones, 79% of them found a single time. The ten largest account for 1.1% of the sample.

Sequencing was performed on PBMCs. The V gene is TRBV9 and the J gene is TRBJ2-5; a confident D gene designation cannot be given. The source is a male donor in good health and CMV-seronegative. This receptor has the CDR3 CASSVGTLGTQYF. The DNA is TGTGCCAGCAGCGTAGGAACTCTTGGGACCCAGTACTTC.